The present T cell receptor (beta chain) was sequenced within a study of control samples from healthy donors and cancer patients (dated by TCRdb to 2020 to 2021). A word on this clone: Its antigen is unknown. No quality values exist for individual bases; no much larger clone is one base distant.

Spanning cysteine to phenylalanine, the CDR3 consists of 17 amino acids. CDR3 DNA only is kept here, 51 bases in frame from base 1. From a lookup of the germline V gene, CDR1 and CDR2 are MGHRA and YSYEKL. Cut back by 4 bases and 8 bases, the V and J ends lie 26 bases apart. The receptor library was made with the immunoSEQ multiplex PCR assay. What TCRdb holds here is the immuneACCESS table cut down to in-frame rearrangements. Part of the clones is not present; checked against another copy, under half of the missing clones reflect an unresolved V gene, and the others are unexplained. This sample comprises over 150,000 clones, around 90% of them detected only once. More than 1.3% of the sample goes to the ten largest clones.

The sequenced material came from blood. In this chain, TRBV4-1 is recombined with TRBJ1-2; the D gene lacks a confident call. This TCR came from a man in his thirties or forties in good health. The CDR3 sequence is CASSPKEADTPYYGYTF. The DNA sequence is TGCGCCAGCAGCCCCAAAGAGGCAGATACCCCCTATTACGGCTACACCTTC.